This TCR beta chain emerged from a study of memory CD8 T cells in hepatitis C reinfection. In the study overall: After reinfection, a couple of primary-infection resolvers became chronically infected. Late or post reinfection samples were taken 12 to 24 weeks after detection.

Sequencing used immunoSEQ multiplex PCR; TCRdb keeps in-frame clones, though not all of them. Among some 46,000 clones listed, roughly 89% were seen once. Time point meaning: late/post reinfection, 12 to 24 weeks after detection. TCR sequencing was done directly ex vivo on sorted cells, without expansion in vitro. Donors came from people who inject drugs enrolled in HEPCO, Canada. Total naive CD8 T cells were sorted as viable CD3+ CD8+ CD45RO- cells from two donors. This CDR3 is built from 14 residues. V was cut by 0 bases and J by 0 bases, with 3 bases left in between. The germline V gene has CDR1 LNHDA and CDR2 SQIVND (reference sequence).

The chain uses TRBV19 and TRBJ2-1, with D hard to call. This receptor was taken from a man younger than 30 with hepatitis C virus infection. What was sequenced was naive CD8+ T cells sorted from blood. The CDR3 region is CASSIESSYNEQFF. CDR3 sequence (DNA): TGTGCCAGTAGTATAGAGAGCTCCTACAATGAGCAGTTCTTC.